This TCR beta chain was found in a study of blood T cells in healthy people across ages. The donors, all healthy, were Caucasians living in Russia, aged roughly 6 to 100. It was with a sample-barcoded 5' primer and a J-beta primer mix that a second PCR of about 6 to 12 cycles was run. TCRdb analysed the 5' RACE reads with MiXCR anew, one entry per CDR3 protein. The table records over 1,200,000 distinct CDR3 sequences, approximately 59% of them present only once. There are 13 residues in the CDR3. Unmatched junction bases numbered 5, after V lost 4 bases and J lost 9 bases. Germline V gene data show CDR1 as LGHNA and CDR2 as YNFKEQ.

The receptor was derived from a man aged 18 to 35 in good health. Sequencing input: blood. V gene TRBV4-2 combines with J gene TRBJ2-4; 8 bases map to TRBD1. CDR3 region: CASSPDRDGIQYF. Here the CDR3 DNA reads TGTGCCAGCAGCCCGGACAGGGATGGCATTCAGTACTTC.